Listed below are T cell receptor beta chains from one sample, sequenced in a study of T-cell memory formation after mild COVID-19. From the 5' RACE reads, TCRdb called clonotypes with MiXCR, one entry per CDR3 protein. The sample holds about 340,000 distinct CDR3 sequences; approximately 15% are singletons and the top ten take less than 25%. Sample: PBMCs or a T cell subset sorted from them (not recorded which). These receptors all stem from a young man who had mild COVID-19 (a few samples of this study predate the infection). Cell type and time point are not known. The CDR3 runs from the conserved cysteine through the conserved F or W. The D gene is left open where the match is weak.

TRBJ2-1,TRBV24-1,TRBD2,CATSPSLLAGGGNEQFF
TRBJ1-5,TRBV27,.,CASSSGGPGAGILAQHF
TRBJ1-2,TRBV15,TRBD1,CATSRDRGHKHGYTF
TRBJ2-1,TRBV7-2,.,CASSSTGRTYNEQFF
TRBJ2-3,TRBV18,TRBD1,CASSVGQGAGSTDTQYF
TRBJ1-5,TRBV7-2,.,CASSLRGRNQPQHF
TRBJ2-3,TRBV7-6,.,CASSLNTAGGADTQYF
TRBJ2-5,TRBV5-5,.,CASSEGNRYQETQYF
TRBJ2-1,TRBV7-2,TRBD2,CASSRVPLSGGINEQFF
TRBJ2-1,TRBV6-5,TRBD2,CASTGGAGIHEQFF
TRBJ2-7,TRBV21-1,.,CASSKEGLRTGYTYEQYF
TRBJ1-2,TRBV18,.,CASSPVPDSNYGYTF
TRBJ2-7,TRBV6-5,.,CASSFGGASVLEQYF
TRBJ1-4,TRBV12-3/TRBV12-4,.,CASSPPPAEKLFF
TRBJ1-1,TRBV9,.,CASSVNPDRTTMNTEAFF
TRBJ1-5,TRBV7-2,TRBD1,CASSPDRGTQPQHF
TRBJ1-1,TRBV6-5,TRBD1,CASSRAGGLNTEAFF
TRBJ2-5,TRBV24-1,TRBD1,CATSDSGQYQETQYF
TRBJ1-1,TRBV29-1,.,CSVGQTLNTEAFF
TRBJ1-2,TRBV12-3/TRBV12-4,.,CASSLSTGLGYGYTF
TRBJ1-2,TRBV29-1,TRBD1,CSVDSRGTGGAEGYTF
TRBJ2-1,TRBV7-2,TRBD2,CASSFSGTDTFYNEQFF
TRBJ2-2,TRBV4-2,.,CASSPSRRGVIQTHTGELFF
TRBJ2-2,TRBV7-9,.,CASSFRATGELFF
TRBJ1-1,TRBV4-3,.,CASSQEGRDTEAFF
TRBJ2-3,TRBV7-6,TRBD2,CASSHPSGTSGITDTQYF
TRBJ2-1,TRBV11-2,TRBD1,CASRPPGQGNNEQFF
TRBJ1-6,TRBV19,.,CASSMKGSVSPLHF
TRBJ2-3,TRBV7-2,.,CASSLQQGGTDTQYF
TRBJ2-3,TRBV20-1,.,CSARVRTDTQYF
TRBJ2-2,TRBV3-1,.,CASSPGVDSFGELFF
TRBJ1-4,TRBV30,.,CAWSRILGEKLFF
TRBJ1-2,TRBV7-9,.,CASSLEYRDGYTF
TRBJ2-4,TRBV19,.,CASSIGNIQYF
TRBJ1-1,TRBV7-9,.,CASSLVRAEAFF
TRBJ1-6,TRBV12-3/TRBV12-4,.,CASSLQGSPLHF
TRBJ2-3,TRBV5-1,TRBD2,CASRSSGGSTDTQYF
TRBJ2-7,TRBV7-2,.,CASSSYRGEQYF
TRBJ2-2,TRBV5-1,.,CASTPQPTVELFF
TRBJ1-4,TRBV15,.,CATRQGYGSEKLFF
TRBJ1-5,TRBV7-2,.,CASSSRDNQPQHF
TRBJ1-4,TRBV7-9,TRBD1,CASSSARGPNEKLFF
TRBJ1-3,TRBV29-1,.,CSVEDRIGSGSGNTIYF
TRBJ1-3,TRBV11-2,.,CASSPPDTQGRNTIYF
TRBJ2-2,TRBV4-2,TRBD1,CASSQDHSRQGETGELFF
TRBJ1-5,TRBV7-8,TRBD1,CASSSRTGVAWGPQHF
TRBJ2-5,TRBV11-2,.,CASSSGRGWGNGTQYF
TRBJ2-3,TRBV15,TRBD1,CATSSPQGYPTDTQYF
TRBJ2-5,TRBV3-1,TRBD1,CASSPSGTGVGTQYF
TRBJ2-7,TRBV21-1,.,CASSKERGTYEQYF
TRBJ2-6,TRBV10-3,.,CAISGTKGLGANVLTF
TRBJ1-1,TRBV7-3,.,CASSREREATEAFF
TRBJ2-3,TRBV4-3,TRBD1,CASSQHRGQGGMISTDTQYF
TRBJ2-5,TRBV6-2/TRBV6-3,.,CASSYPVPRGPDQETQYF
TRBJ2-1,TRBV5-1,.,CASSLEGNRGNEQFF
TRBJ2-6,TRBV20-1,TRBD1,CSAGQGAGANVLTF
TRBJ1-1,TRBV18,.,CASSPPAGHNTEAFF
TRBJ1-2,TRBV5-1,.,CASRRTGSFYGYTF
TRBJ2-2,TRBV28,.,CASSSAANTGELFF
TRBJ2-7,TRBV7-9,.,CASSWTQSYEQYF